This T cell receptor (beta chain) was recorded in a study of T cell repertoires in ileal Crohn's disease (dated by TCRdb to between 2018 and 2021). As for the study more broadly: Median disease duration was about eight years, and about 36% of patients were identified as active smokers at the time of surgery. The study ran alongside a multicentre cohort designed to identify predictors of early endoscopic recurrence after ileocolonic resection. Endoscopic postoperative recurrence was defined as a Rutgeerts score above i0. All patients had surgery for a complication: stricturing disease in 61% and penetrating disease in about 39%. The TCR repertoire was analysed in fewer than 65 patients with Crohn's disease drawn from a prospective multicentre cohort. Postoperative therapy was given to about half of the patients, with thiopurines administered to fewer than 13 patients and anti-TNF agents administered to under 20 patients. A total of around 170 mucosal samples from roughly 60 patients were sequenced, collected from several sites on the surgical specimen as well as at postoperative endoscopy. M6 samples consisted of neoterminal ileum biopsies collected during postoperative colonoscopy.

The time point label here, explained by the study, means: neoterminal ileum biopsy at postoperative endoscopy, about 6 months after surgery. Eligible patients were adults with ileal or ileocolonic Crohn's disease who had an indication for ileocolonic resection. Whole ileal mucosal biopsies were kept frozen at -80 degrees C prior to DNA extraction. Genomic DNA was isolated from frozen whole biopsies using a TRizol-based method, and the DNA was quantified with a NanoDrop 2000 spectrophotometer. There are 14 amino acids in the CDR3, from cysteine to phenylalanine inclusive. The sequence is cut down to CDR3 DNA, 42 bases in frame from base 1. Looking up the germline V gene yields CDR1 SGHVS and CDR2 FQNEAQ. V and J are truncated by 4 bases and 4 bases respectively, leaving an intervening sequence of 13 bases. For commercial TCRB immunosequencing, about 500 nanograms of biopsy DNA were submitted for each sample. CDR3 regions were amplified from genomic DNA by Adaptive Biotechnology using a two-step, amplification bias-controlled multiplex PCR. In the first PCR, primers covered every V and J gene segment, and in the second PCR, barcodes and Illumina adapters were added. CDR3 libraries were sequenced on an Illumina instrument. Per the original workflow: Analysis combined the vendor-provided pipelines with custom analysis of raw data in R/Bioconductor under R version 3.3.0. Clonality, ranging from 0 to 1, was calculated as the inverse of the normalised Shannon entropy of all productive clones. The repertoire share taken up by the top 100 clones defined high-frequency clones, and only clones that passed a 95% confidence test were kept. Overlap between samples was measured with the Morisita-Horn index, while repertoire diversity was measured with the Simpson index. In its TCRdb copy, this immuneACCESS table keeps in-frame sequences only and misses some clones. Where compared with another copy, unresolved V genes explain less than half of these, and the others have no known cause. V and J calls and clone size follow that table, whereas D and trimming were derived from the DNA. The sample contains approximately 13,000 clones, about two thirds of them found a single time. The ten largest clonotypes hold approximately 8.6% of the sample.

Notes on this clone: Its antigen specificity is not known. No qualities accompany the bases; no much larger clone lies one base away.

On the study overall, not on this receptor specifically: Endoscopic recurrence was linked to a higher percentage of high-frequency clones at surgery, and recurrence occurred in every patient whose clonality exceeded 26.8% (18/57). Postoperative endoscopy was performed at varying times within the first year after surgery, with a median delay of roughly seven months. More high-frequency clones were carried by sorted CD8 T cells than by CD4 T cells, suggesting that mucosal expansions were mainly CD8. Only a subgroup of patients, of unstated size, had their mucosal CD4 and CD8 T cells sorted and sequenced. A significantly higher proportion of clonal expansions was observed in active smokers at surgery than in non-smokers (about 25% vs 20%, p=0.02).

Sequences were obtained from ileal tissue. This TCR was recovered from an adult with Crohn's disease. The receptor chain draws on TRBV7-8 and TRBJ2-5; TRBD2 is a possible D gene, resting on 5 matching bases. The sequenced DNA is TGTGCCAGCAGCTGGAAAGGACTGGGAGAGACCCAGTACTTC. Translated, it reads CASSWKGLGETQYF.